This TCR beta chain emerged from a study of shared clonotypes between healthy human individuals. Across the study: Donors consisted of two women and three men between 18 and 49.

As concerns this clone: Antigen unknown.

TCRdb keeps only in-frame clones here, not all; method: immunoSEQ multiplex PCR. The table records some 500,000 clones, roughly 95% of them present only once. The study's findings and limits: Even with large depth, rarefaction showed that sorted-subset sequencing was incomplete. Against clonotypes common to all four donors, non-shared ones had lower generation probabilities. Naive subsets generally had larger estimated richness than memory subsets.

CDR1 and CDR2 from the germline V gene are SGDLS and YYNGEE. Trimming removed 3 bases at V and 0 bases at J, with 10 bases between. There are 14 residues in the CDR3. This receptor was obtained from a woman aged 30 to 39 in good health. Sequences were obtained from naive CD4+ T cells sorted from blood. Stated subset: CD45RA+ positively selected. The V call is TRBV9, the J call TRBJ2-7, with D possibly being TRBD2 (7 bases). For the CDR3, the DNA is TGTGCCAGCAGCGGAGCGGGACACTCCTACGAGCAGTACTTC. This gives the protein CASSGAGHSYEQYF.